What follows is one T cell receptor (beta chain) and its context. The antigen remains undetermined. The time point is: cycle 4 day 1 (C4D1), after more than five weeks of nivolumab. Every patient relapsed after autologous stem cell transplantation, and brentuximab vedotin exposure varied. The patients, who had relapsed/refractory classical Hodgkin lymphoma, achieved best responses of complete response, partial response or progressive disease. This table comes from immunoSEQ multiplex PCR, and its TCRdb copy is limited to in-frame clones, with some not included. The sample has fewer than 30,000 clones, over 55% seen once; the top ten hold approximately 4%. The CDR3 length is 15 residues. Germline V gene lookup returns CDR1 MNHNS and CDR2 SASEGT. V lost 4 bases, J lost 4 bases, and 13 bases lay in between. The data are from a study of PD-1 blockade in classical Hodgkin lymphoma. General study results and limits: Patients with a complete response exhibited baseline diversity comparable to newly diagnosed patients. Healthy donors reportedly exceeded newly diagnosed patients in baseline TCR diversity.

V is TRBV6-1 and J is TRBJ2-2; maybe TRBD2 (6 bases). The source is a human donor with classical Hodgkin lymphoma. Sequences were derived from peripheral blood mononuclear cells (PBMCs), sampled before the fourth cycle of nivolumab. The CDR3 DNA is TGTGCCAGCAGTGGCCCCCGGGGGACCACCGGGGAGCTGTTTTTT. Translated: CASSGPRGTTGELFF.